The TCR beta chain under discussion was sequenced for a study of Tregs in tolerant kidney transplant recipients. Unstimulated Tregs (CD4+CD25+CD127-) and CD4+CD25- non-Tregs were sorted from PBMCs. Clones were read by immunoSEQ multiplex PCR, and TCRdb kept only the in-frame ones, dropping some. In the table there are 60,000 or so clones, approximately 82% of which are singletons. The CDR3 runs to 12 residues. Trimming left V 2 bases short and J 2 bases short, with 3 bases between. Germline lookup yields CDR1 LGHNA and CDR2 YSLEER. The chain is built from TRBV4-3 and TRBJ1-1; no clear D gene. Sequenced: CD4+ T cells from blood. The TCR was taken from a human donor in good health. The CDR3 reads CASSQTNTEAFF. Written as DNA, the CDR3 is TGCGCCAGCAGCCAAACCAACACTGAAGCTTTCTTT.